The present entry profiles one TCR beta chain with its context. Clones were read by immunoSEQ multiplex PCR, and TCRdb kept only the in-frame ones, dropping some. The sample lists some 270,000 clones, 80% to 90% occurring once. This CDR3 comprises 14 residues. Trimming took 3 bases from V and 4 from J, leaving 11 bases between them. Germline CDR1 is SGHKS and CDR2 is YYEKEE (reference sequence). This entry belongs to a study of blood T cell repertoires in COVID-19. The TCR was taken from a man younger than 45 with acute or convalescent COVID-19. This chain connects TRBV5-5 to TRBJ2-4, with a possible D match to TRBD2 (6 bases). The sample taken for sequencing was peripheral blood. The DNA for the CDR3 is TGTGCCAGCAGCTGGGACTGGGTAAAAAACATTCAGTACTTC. It codes for CASSWDWVKNIQYF.